This TCR beta chain originates from a study of a mutant IDH1 vaccine in newly diagnosed glioma. Time point of the sample: week 5, during vaccination. Each dose delivered 300 ug of mutant IDH1 20-mer peptide subcutaneously with imiquimod. Measured with immunoSEQ multiplex PCR; TCRdb has only the in-frame clones, and not every one. The sample has tens of thousands of clones, 87% seen once. The germline gives CDR1 LGHNA, CDR2 YNFKEQ. The CDR3 runs to 15 residues. V lost 3 bases to trimming and J lost 10 bases; unmatched junction nucleotides: 9. A note on this clone: As yet, its antigen is unknown.

The TCR comes from a middle-aged woman with glioma. Some clones in this sample may be carry-over from other donors' samples. The chain uses TRBV4-2 and TRBJ1-6, with 7 bases lining up with TRBD1. The sample here was peripheral blood mononuclear cells (PBMCs), taken from a glioma patient whose treatment included an IDH1 peptide vaccine. As DNA, the CDR3 is TGTGCCAGCAGCCAGGTTCGACAGGGCCGCTCACCCCTCCACTTT. Amino acid sequence: CASSQVRQGRSPLHF.